Listed below are T cell receptor beta chains from one sample, sequenced in a study of tumor T cells in aggressive B-cell lymphoma. Clones were sequenced by immunoSEQ multiplex PCR, and TCRdb holds only the in-frame ones, with some missing. The sample lists 10,000 or so clones, 70% to 90% occurring once. The source material was tumor tissue. These receptors came from an adult with diffuse large B cell lymphoma. Each CDR3 is given with its conserved first and last residue. Each record gives: D gene, clone size, V gene, J gene, CDR3 DNA, CDR3 protein. A D gene is named only where the DNA matches it firmly. Rows may omit the clone size; those that give it use once, few, many or a size class.

TRBD1	NA	TRBV7-9	TRBJ1-1	TGTGCCAGCAGCGTCACAGGGGGGAGCACTGAAGCTTTCTTT	CASSVTGGSTEAFF
NA	NA	TRBV7-2	TRBJ1-6	TGTGCCAGCAGCTTAGCGGAGGGATCACCCCTCCACTTT	CASSLAEGSPLHF
TRBD2	NA	TRBV6-5	TRBJ2-1	TGTGCCAGCAGTTACAACCAGGGAGGGTACAATGAGCAGTTCTTC	CASSYNQGGYNEQFF
NA	once	TRBV28	TRBJ2-7	TGTGCCAGCAGCCTAGAGGTGAGGCAGGGTTTGTACTTC	CASSLEVRQGLYF
NA	NA	TRBV27	TRBJ2-1	TGTGCCAGCAGTTTCGCGCCCGACTGGTATGGACAGCCGACAGAAGATTACAATGAGCAGTTCTTC	CASSFAPDWYGQPTEDYNEQFF
NA	NA	TRBV6-1	TRBJ1-4	TGTGCCAGCAGGTTTGGGGAGGGGGGAAAACTGTTTTTT	CASRFGEGGKLFF
NA	NA	TRBV6-1	TRBJ1-5	TGTGCCAGCAGTGAAGCGCGGGAGGGTCAGCCCCAGCATTTT	CASSEAREGQPQHF
TRBD2	once	TRBV7-9	TRBJ2-1	TGTGCCAGCAGCTTAGAGGCGGGGGGAACCAGAAATGAGCAGTTCTTC	CASSLEAGGTRNEQFF
NA	once	TRBV30	TRBJ1-1	TGTGCCTGGAGTCGGGCTGAAGCTTTCTTT	CAWSRAEAFF
TRBD1	NA	TRBV28	TRBJ1-4	TGTGCCAGCTGTCTATTTACAGGGGAAGAAAAACTGTTTTTT	CASCLFTGEEKLFF
TRBD1	NA	TRBV5-8	TRBJ2-7	TGTGCCAGCAGCTTTACAGGGGGCGATGGGGAGCAGTACTTC	CASSFTGGDGEQYF
NA	NA	TRBV6-5	TRBJ2-2	TGTGCCAGCAGTTACTCAGGCGGGGTGGGCACCGGGGAGCTGTTTTTT	CASSYSGGVGTGELFF
TRBD2	few	TRBV29-1	TRBJ2-3	TGCAGCGCACGGGCGGGGGGCGGAGCAGATACGCAGTATTTT	CSARAGGGADTQYF
TRBD2	NA	TRBV28	TRBJ2-1	TGTGCCAGCACTACTAGCGCGGGGAATGAGCAGTTCTTC	CASTTSAGNEQFF
TRBD1	NA	TRBV6-5	TRBJ2-7	TGTGCCAGCAGCCCCGGACAGGGTCGTTACGAGCAGTACTTC	CASSPGQGRYEQYF
NA	NA	TRBV7-6	TRBJ1-5	TGTGCCAGCAGCCGAGATACCGGGACAACCAGCAATCAGCCCCAGCATTTT	CASSRDTGTTSNQPQHF
TRBD1	NA	TRBV4-1	TRBJ1-1	TGCGCCAGCAGCCAAATAGGGGGGACAGGGGGCCTGAACACTGAAGCTTTCTTT	CASSQIGGTGGLNTEAFF